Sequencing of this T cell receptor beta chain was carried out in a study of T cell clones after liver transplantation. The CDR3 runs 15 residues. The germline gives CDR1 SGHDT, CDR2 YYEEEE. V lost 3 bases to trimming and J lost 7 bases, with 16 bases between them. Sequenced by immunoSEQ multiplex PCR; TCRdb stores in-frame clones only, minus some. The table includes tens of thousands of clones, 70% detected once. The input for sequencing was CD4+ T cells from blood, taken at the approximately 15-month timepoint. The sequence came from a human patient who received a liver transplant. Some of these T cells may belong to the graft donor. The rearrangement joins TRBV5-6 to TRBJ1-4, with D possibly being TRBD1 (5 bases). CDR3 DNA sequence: TGTGCCAGCAGCTCGAGAGGGGTCTGGGGTGAAAAACTGTTTTTT. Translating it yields CASSSRGVWGEKLFF.